This T cell receptor (beta chain) is from a study of beta chain features in type 1 diabetes (dated by TCRdb to the late 2010s). About the investigation overall: No differences in mean age, gender distribution, total cell number or subset yield were found between patients and healthy donors. Whereas all 30 or so donors provided naive and central memory subsets, regulatory and stem cell-like memory subsets were isolated from just 8 patients and roughly 8 healthy donors. A total of 90 million to 140 million sorted cells were examined across all samples, and RNA yield correlated strongly with the number of cells per subset. The study compared the TCRB repertoires of sorted circulating CD4+ T cell subsets in recently diagnosed type 1 diabetes patients with those in matched healthy donors. The research as a whole found: Naive, central memory and regulatory TCRB repertoires appeared to be more alike among patients than among healthy donors. Fewer insertions and more nucleotide deletions at VDJ recombination sites were observed in patients with type 1 diabetes, implying thymic rearrangement abnormalities. PCR may preferentially amplify shorter templates, but because patient and control samples were amplified and corrected together, any resulting skew would affect both groups equally. Type 1 diabetes patients showed a moderate but significant shortening of TCRB CDR3 length in all four CD4+ subsets. Because cDNA was sequenced instead of genomic DNA, highly expressing activated cells could be over-represented, though the groups showed no difference in activation or CD3 levels. Because the HLA sub-analyses included only small numbers of individuals, any influence of HLA type on TCRB rearrangement was left unresolved.

A single peripheral blood draw of about 120 mL on average was collected from each donor into heparinised tubes. A BD FACSAria II was used to sort naive, central memory, regulatory and stem cell-like memory CD4+ T cells with a panel that included CD45RO, CCR7, CD25, CD127, CD95 and CD27. A purity above 98% was achieved for all sorted populations. PBMCs were isolated right away by Lymphoprep density gradient centrifugation and were stained directly, without culture. To minimize batch effects, samples were stained and sorted in pairs, one healthy donor with one patient per experiment. This clone was observed a handful of times. What antigen it recognizes has not been identified. Base qualities are not provided; no much larger clone lies one nucleotide away. The CDR3 contains 8 residues, cysteine and phenylalanine counted. Just CDR3 DNA is preserved here, 24 bases in frame from base 1. The entire isolated RNA was reverse transcribed using the High Capacity cDNA Reverse Transcription Kit, and thus expressed TCRB transcripts were sequenced. Deep immunoSEQ sequencing was applied to naive, central memory and regulatory T cell samples, giving an average of about 3.7 million total reads per sample. Sorted cells were lysed in RLT buffer and RNA was extracted with DNase-treated RNeasy Micro or Mini kits, depending on cell number. To prevent cross-contamination, each cell subset was processed individually, whereas patient and healthy donor samples were processed jointly. The immunoSEQ multiplex PCR was used to amplify TCRB sequences from cDNA, yielding 87-bp fragments that span the CDR3 region. Sequencing of the amplicons was performed on the Illumina HiSeq platform. The source study handled its data this way. PCR bias was corrected computationally using synthetic template baselines, and reads within Hamming distance 2 were collapsed, with unmergeable singletons discarded. Reads were aligned against IMGT so that V, D and J genes, CDR3 length and insertions or deletions at six rearrangement sites could be assigned. Clonotype counts were normalized to sorted cell number within each subset before computing true diversity and Gini coefficients with the tcR R package. The overlap coefficient, calculated on TCRB nucleotide sequences, was used to measure repertoire sharing. Drawn from immuneACCESS, this table holds only the in-frame rearrangements with V and J called that TCRdb kept. Clones are partly lost; checked studies trace under half to an unresolved V gene and leave the rest unexplained. V, J and clone size reflect that table, while D and trimming were determined from the DNA. This sample lists 150,000 or so clones; about 9% were detected once. Over 0.45% of the sample is held by the ten biggest clonotypes.

Sequencing was carried out using central memory CD4+ T cells from blood. This receptor was taken from a woman younger than 35 with type 1 diabetes. The chain is made from TRBV21-1 and TRBJ1-2. TRBV21-1 is deemed a pseudogene. CDR3 protein: CASEGYTF. The bases are TGTGCCAGCGAGGGCTACACCTTC.